Only one count was recorded for the clone carrying this TCR beta chain. The CDR3 consists of 15 residues. Per the germline V gene, CDR1 is LGHNT and CDR2 is FRNRAP. Trimming took 5 bases from V and 5 from J; bases not matched to a gene: 8. The data are from a study of blood T cell repertoires in COVID-19. Study background: Sites across the United States, Italy and Spain contributed samples from acute and convalescent COVID-19. Sources were T cells, B-cell-depleted T cells, or PBMCs; the material itself was cDNA or gDNA.

Authors' data handling: Counts of nucleated cells, estimated from reference gene primer amplification, were obtained. Here immunoSEQ multiplex PCR was the method, and the copy in TCRdb shows in-frame clones only, minus some. D and trimming come from the DNA, and the V and J calls and clone size come from that table. This table has 40,000 to 50,000 clones, nearly 90% appearing once. The rearrangement uses TRBV12-5 and TRBJ2-5, with 10 bases fitting TRBD2. The sequence was obtained from a human donor in a cohort sampled during active COVID-19. Sequencing was performed on peripheral blood. This CDR3 is CASGRASGSLETQYF. DNA for the CDR3: TGTGCTAGTGGTCGGGCTAGCGGGAGTTTGGAGACCCAGTACTTC.